A single sample gave rise to the 25 T cell receptor beta chains below, sequenced in a study of T cells after yellow fever vaccination. Each CDR3 protein gets one entry after TCRdb re-called the 5' RACE reads with MiXCR. The sample consists of under 500,000 distinct CDR3 sequences, approximately 18% of them appearing once. Source: PBMCs, taken before the yellow fever booster vaccination. Receptors originate from a man aged 18 to 35 who received the YFV17D yellow fever vaccine.

This clonotype has a handful of counts. This chain joins TRBV21-1 and TRBJ2-3; TRBD1, the D gene given by the table, was not confirmed from the DNA. TRBV21-1 is annotated as a pseudogene. This CDR3 comprises 13 residues. CDR3 nucleotides: TGTGCCAGCAGGTGTCCCCGCACAGATACGCAGTATTTT. Translated, it gives CASRCPRTDTQYF.

This rearrangement joins TRBV7-2 to TRBJ2-3; TRBD1 or TRBD2 may be the D gene (5 bases each). Trimming took 3 bases from V and 3 from J, leaving 13 bases between them. CDR3 size: 15 residues. Germline lookup yields CDR1 SGHTA and CDR2 FQGNSA. This CDR3 reads CASSFREGTTDTQYF. In DNA, the CDR3 is TGTGCCAGCAGCTTCCGGGAAGGGACGACAGATACGCAGTATTTT.

The chain carries TRBV4-2 and TRBJ2-7; 11 nucleotides line up with TRBD2. Germline CDR1 and CDR2: LGHNA and YNFKEQ. V shed 1 base and J 0 bases; nucleotides not matched to a gene: 5. The CDR3 totals 17 residues. CDR3 in DNA: TGTGCCAGCAGCCAAGCGGCTAGCGGGGGGCTCTCCTACGAGCAGTACTTC. Protein product: CASSQAASGGLSYEQYF.

The chain recombines TRBV23-1 with TRBJ2-2; 8 bases match TRBD1. TRBV23-1 is an ORF for which the function is uncertain. The ends lost 2 bases at V and 7 bases at J; junction bases unmatched: 3. There are 14 residues in the CDR3. The CDR3 DNA is TGCGCCAGCAGTCAACCGGGACAGGACGGGGAGCTGTTTTTT. Translated: CASSQPGQDGELFF.

This sequence joins TRBV29-1 and TRBJ2-1; the D is unclear. Per the germline V gene, CDR1 is SQVTM and CDR2 is ANQGSEA. The ends were cut back, 4 bases at V and 3 bases at J, with 10 bases in the middle. The CDR3 totals 13 residues. The CDR3 loop is CSVGLSNYNEQFF. CDR3 nucleotides: TGCAGCGTTGGCCTGTCGAACTACAATGAGCAGTTCTTC.

The V and J genes are TRBV6-5 and TRBJ1-1; D is possibly TRBD1 (5 bases). The CDR3 has 14 amino acids. Trimming took 7 bases from V and 4 from J, leaving 16 bases between them. Germline V gene data show CDR1 as MNHEY and CDR2 as SVGAGI. Here the CDR3 DNA reads TGTGCCAGCAACTACGGGGGACCCCTCACTGAAGCTTTCTTT. It translates to CASNYGGPLTEAFF.

V gene TRBV29-1 combines with J gene TRBJ2-2, with TRBD1 as a possible D gene (5 bases). Germline values: CDR1 SQVTM, CDR2 ANQGSEA. The CDR3 is made up of 13 amino acids. The CDR3 loop reads CRELQANTGELFF. CDR3 DNA sequence: TGCAGAGAGTTACAGGCGAACACCGGGGAGCTGTTTTTT.

The rearrangement joins TRBV3-1 to TRBJ2-6, with D hard to call. CDR1 and CDR2 (germline): LGHDT, YNNKEL (reference sequence). V was pared by 4 bases and J by 3 bases, with 7 bases between. The CDR3 spans 14 residues. CDR3 amino acids: CASSRSFGANVLTF. The CDR3 nucleotides are TGTGCCAGCAGCCGCAGTTTTGGGGCCAACGTCCTGACTTTC.

The sample holds a few counts of this clonotype. CDR3 coding DNA: TGCAGTGCTAGAGCAACTAGCGGGGGGTCCTACAATGAGCAGTTCTTC. It translates to CSARATSGGSYNEQFF. The chain uses TRBV20-1 and TRBJ2-1, with TRBD2 matching 12 bases. This CDR3 is built from 16 residues. The germline gives CDR1 DFQATT, CDR2 SNEGSKA (reference sequence). Germline trimming cut 1 base from V and 1 base from J; bases unmatched to any gene: 2.

This clonotype was seen repeatedly, ten times or more. The CDR3 DNA reads as TGCAGTGCTAGCAGTAGTCAAGAGACCCAGTACTTC. This gives the protein CSASSSQETQYF. The chain uses TRBV20-1 and TRBJ2-5; D gene unclear. V was cut by 3 bases and J by 2 bases, with 7 bases left in between. The CDR3 is 12 amino acids. Germline V lookup: CDR1 DFQATT, CDR2 SNEGSKA (reference sequence).

The rearrangement joins TRBV12-3 or TRBV12-4 to TRBJ1-6; D is unresolved. The CDR3 contains 15 residues. The V and J ends lost 5 bases and 9 bases respectively, with 17 bases between them. DNA of the CDR3: TGTGCCAGCAGTCCCCGGTCAATCGGGAGTTCACCCCTCCACTTT. Translating it yields CASSPRSIGSSPLHF.

This clonotype was seen many times. The chain is built from TRBV4-3 and TRBJ1-1; D is perhaps TRBD1 (5 bases). The CDR3 is 14 amino acids. V was shortened by 1 base and J by 12 bases, with 18 bases between the two germline ends. Germline V gives CDR1 LGHNA, CDR2 YSLEER. This CDR3 reads CASSQVRGGDMPFF. CDR3 coding DNA: TGCGCCAGCAGCCAAGTTCGGGGGGGGGATATGCCTTTCTTT.

This clonotype appeared a few times. This sequence joins TRBV10-3 and TRBJ2-2; no definite D call. The V end lost 0 bases, the J end lost 4 bases, and 6 bases lay between the germline ends. The CDR3 loop spans 14 amino acids. Germline V gene lookup returns CDR1 ENHRY and CDR2 SYGVKD. The CDR3 region is CAISESVGTGELFF. The CDR3 DNA reads TGTGCCATCAGTGAGTCGGTTGGCACCGGGGAGCTGTTTTTT.

The chain combines TRBV7-9 with TRBJ2-2; 13 bases are a match to TRBD2. Germline V gene data show CDR1 as SEHNR and CDR2 as FQNEAQ (reference sequence). This CDR3 is 18 amino acids long. The V segment lost 4 bases and the J segment 0 bases; nucleotides outside the gene matches: 5. CDR3 amino acids: CASSSTSGGPTNTGELFF. CDR3 DNA sequence: TGTGCCAGCAGCTCGACTAGCGGGGGGCCCACGAACACCGGGGAGCTGTTTTTT.

This clonotype has just a few counts. The CDR3 loop is CASSQARTGQETQYF. CDR3 in DNA: TGCGCCAGCAGCCAAGCCCGGACAGGACAAGAGACCCAGTACTTC. J is TRBJ2-5 and V is TRBV4-3; TRBD1 agrees at 7 bases. Trimming cost V 1 base and J 2 bases; bases outside gene matches: 4. CDR1 and CDR2 from the germline V gene are LGHNA and YSLEER. CDR3 length equals 15 residues.

This chain uses TRBV7-8 with TRBJ1-2; 10 bases line up with TRBD1. Per the germline V gene, CDR1 is SGHVS and CDR2 is FQNEAQ. This CDR3 contains 14 residues. J lost 4 bases, V lost 4 bases, and 3 bases had no gene match. This CDR3 reads CASSSGTGVYGYTF. CDR3 in DNA: TGTGCCAGCAGCTCCGGGACAGGGGTCTATGGCTACACCTTC.

The chain couples TRBV20-1 to TRBJ1-5; 7 bases line up with TRBD1. The germline V gene encodes CDR1 DFQATT and CDR2 SNEGSKA (reference sequence). This CDR3 has 14 residues. The V gene end was trimmed by 6 bases and the J gene end by 5 bases; junction bases not matched to a gene: 10. The CDR3, as DNA: TGCAGTGCACCAACAGGGGTGGTGGATCAGCCCCAGCATTTT. Translating it yields CSAPTGVVDQPQHF.

The chain combines TRBV5-1 with TRBJ1-1, with 7 bases matching TRBD1. The CDR3 is 14 amino acids. Germline lookup yields CDR1 SGHRS and CDR2 YFSETQ. The trim removed 3 bases at V and 4 bases at J, leaving 6 bases unmatched. CDR3 region: CASSSLTGSTEAFF. The DNA of the CDR3 is TGCGCCAGCAGCTCCCTGACAGGGTCCACTGAAGCTTTCTTT.

The genes are TRBV4-2 and TRBJ2-3, with 9 bases matching TRBD2. Germline V lookup: CDR1 LGHNA, CDR2 YNFKEQ. This CDR3 spans 16 amino acids. Trimming removed 1 base from V and 3 bases from J; junction bases left unmatched: 5. The CDR3 region has the DNA TGTGCCAGCAGCCAAGCAGCGGGGGGTTTGACAGATACGCAGTATTTT. Protein sequence: CASSQAAGGLTDTQYF.

This clonotype was counted many times. CDR3 bases: TGCAGTGCTAGAGAGCAGGGGGACACTGAAGCTTTCTTT. Residues: CSAREQGDTEAFF. The chain is built from TRBV20-1 and TRBJ1-1; 7 bases fit TRBD1. Germline lookup yields CDR1 DFQATT and CDR2 SNEGSKA (reference sequence). CDR3 length equals 13 residues. V trimming: 0 bases; J trimming: 3 bases; junction bases outside the gene matches: 1.

V and J are TRBV5-1 and TRBJ1-2; 9 bases are shared with TRBD1. J was trimmed by 8 bases and V by 1 base; bases with no gene match: 6. This CDR3 has 14 amino acids. Germline lookup yields CDR1 SGHRS and CDR2 YFSETQ. The DNA for the CDR3 is TGCGCCAGCAGCTTGTTCGAGACAGGGGGAGGCTACACCTTC. Translated, it gives CASSLFETGGGYTF. Drawing the rest from reference TRBV5-1 and TRBJ1-2, the complete variable domain is KAGVTQTPRYLIKTRGQQVTLSCSPISGHRSVSWYQQTPGQGLQFLFEYFSETQRNKGNFPGRFSGRQFSNSRSEMNVSTLELGDSALYLCASSLFETGGGYTFGSGTRLTVV.

This clonotype appeared a few times. The chain recombines TRBV30 with TRBJ1-2, with TRBD1 matching over 7 bases. Looked up from germline, CDR1 is GTSNPN and CDR2 is SVGIG (reference sequence). V was clipped by 0 bases and J by 5 bases; unmatched bases: 12. This CDR3 region has 16 residues. The CDR3: CAWSVLGQKPAYGYTF. CDR3 DNA: TGTGCCTGGAGTGTACTGGGACAGAAACCCGCTTATGGCTACACCTTC.

V gene TRBV6-5 combines with J gene TRBJ1-5; D unresolved. V lost 6 bases, J lost 4 bases, and 10 bases lay in between. This CDR3 is built from 13 residues. In germline, CDR1 is MNHEY, CDR2 SVGAGI. The CDR3 region is CASRVAANQPQHF. The CDR3, as DNA: TGTGCCAGCAGAGTGGCAGCAAATCAGCCCCAGCATTTT.

CDR3 coding DNA: TGTGCCAGCAGTACCTTAGGGGACACTGAAGCTTTCTTT. The encoded protein is CASSTLGDTEAFF. The chain has TRBV7-9 and TRBJ1-1, with D maybe TRBD1 (5 bases). V lost 6 bases, J lost 3 bases, and 11 bases lay in between. Per germline, CDR1 SEHNR and CDR2 FQNEAQ (reference sequence). The CDR3 length is 13 residues.

This chain joins TRBV4-1 and TRBJ1-5, with D hard to call. The germline V gene has CDR1 MGHRA and CDR2 YSYEKL. The V end was cut by 0 bases, the J end by 9 bases, with 9 bases between. The CDR3 runs to 13 residues. CDR3 bases: TGCGCCAGCAGCCAAGATTTCGTCTGGCCCCAGCATTTT. It specifies CASSQDFVWPQHF.